This T cell receptor (beta chain) was observed in a study of cytomegalovirus exposure and HLA in healthy donors. There are a few counts of this clone. PCR used 60 Vbeta primers and 13 Jbeta primers. The repertoire was sequenced with immunoSEQ multiplex PCR; TCRdb's copy has only in-frame clones and lacks some. The sample carries approximately 160,000 clones, around three fifths recorded once. CDR1 and CDR2 (germline): SNHLY, FYNNEI. The trim removed 5 bases at V and 5 bases at J, leaving 4 bases unmatched. This CDR3 is 14 amino acids long. The chain links TRBV2 to TRBJ2-3; TRBD2 agrees at 10 bases. Sequences were obtained from PBMCs. The sequence was obtained from a woman in her thirties in good health and CMV-seropositive. DNA for the CDR3: TGTGCCAGCAGTCTAGCGGGGGCGATAGATACGCAGTATTTT. This gives the protein CASSLAGAIDTQYF. The variable domain in full, completed from reference TRBV2 and TRBJ2-3, reads EPEVTQTPSHQVTQMGQEVILRCVPISNHLYFYWYRQILGQKVEFLVSFYNNEISEKSEIFDDQFSVERPDGSNFTLKIRSTKLEDSAMYFCASSLAGAIDTQYFGPGTRLTVL.